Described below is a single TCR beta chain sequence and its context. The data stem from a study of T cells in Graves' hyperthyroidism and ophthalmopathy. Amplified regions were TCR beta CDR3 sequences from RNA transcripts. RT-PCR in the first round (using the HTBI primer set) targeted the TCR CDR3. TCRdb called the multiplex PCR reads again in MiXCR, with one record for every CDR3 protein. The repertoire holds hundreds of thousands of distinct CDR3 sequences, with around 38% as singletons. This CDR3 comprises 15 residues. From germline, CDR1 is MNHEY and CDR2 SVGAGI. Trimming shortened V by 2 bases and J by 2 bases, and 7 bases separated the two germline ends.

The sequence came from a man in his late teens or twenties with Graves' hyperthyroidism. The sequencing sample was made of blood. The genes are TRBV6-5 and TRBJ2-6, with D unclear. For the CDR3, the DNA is TGTGCCAGCAGTTACGGCACCCCTGGGGCCAACGTCCTGACTTTC. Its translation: CASSYGTPGANVLTF.